These 19 T cell receptor beta chains were all obtained from the same sample, sequenced in a study of T cell responses to AZD1222 COVID-19 vaccine (dated by TCRdb to the early 2020s). The sample's time point label, in plain terms: about 28 days (+/-7) after the second vaccine dose. Receptors were amplified or captured by the immunoSEQ multiplex PCR assay. TCRdb mirrors the immuneACCESS table, restricted to in-frame sequences. Some clones are absent from its copies; in checked studies, under half trace to an unresolved V gene, and the reason for the others is unknown. Within this sample are 100,000 or so clones, with about 85% of them counted one time only. Jointly, the top ten make up roughly 2.5% of the sample. The sample here was peripheral blood, taken 28 days after the second AZD1222 dose. The source of these receptors is an adult who received the AZD1222 COVID-19 vaccine.

This clone was observed once. V is TRBV9 and J is TRBJ2-7, with D perhaps TRBD1 or TRBD2 (5 bases each). The V end was cut by 3 bases, the J end by 6 bases, with 13 bases between. Germline assignment: CDR1 SGDLS and CDR2 YYNGEE. This CDR3 comprises 13 residues. The CDR3 nucleotides read TGTGCCAGCAGCGGAGGGGTAACCCCCGAGCAGTACTTC. This gives the protein CASSGGVTPEQYF. Looking up the rest from reference TRBV9 and TRBJ2-7 gives the full variable domain: DSGVTQTPKHLITATGQRVTLRCSPRSGDLSVYWYQQSLDQGLQFLIQYYNGEERAKGNILERFSAQQFPDLHSELNLSSLELGDSALYFCASSGGVTPEQYFGPGTRLTVT.

V usage is TRBV25-1 and J usage is TRBJ2-1; either TRBD1 or TRBD2 may fit D (5 bases each). Deletions cut 4 bases from V and 3 bases from J, with 10 bases between. CDR1 is MGHDK and CDR2 is SYGVNS in the germline V gene. The CDR3 is made up of 14 amino acids. The CDR3 coding sequence is TGTGCCAGCAGTGCTGGGACCCTCTACAATGAGCAGTTCTTC. Protein sequence: CASSAGTLYNEQFF. Full variable domain (missing parts from reference TRBV25-1 and TRBJ2-1): EADIYQTPRYLVIGTGKKITLECSQTMGHDKMYWYQQDPGMELHLIHYSYGVNSTEKGDLSSESTVSRIRTEHFPLTLESARPSHTSQYLCASSAGTLYNEQFFGPGTRLTVL.

The genes are TRBV2 and TRBJ2-6; 7 bases are a match to TRBD1. V shed 5 bases, J shed 0 bases, and the junction held 4 bases outside the gene matches. The germline gives CDR1 SNHLY, CDR2 FYNNEI. This CDR3 spans 16 amino acids. The CDR3 nucleotides read TGTGCCAGCAGTTATGACAGGGACTCTGGGGCCAACGTCCTGACTTTC. Protein: CASSYDRDSGANVLTF.

The V gene is TRBV18, the J gene TRBJ2-7; weak D call: TRBD1 (6 bases). Trimming took off 8 bases at V and 2 bases at J, with 16 bases between the two ends. This CDR3 has 14 residues. Germline V gives CDR1 KGHSH, CDR2 LQKENI. The CDR3, as DNA: TGTGCCAGCAGCCTAGGACAGCAAACCTACGAGCAGTACTTC. Translating gives CASSLGQQTYEQYF.

This clone was recorded only once. This chain links TRBV7-6 with TRBJ2-5; 13 positions match TRBD2. Germline V gene lookup returns CDR1 SGHVS and CDR2 FNYEAQ. V was clipped by 6 bases and J by 4 bases; unmatched bases: 8. The CDR3 consists of 16 residues. In DNA, the CDR3 is TGTGCCAGCAGGACAGGACTAGCGGGAGCTGGAGAGACCCAGTACTTC. Translating gives CASRTGLAGAGETQYF.

This clone appeared a single time. The chain couples TRBV19 to TRBJ2-1; 8 nucleotides line up with TRBD2. Trimming at V came to 10 bases and at J to 5 bases, leaving 10 bases not matched to a gene. CDR3 length: 14 amino acids. Germline CDR1 LNHDA, CDR2 SQIVND (reference sequence). CDR3 region: CATIAGRGDNEQFF. CDR3 in DNA: TGTGCCACCATAGCGGGACGAGGGGACAATGAGCAGTTCTTC.

In regard to this clone: Different DNA sequences within this sample yield the same CDR3. The CDR3 nucleotides are TGTGCCAGCAGCTTATCAAGCGGGAGGATGGCAGATACGCAGTATTTT. Translation: CASSLSSGRMADTQYF. The chain links TRBV7-2 to TRBJ2-3; 9 nucleotides line up with TRBD2. The CDR3 covers 16 residues. Unmatched junction bases numbered 7, after V lost 2 bases and J lost 4 bases. Per germline, CDR1 SGHTA and CDR2 FQGNSA.

This chain uses TRBV2 with TRBJ2-6; unclear D gene. Trimming shortened V by 5 bases and J by 0 bases, and 5 bases separated the two germline ends. Germline CDR1 is SNHLY and CDR2 is FYNNEI. The CDR3 has 14 residues. CDR3 protein: CASSTTSGANVLTF. The CDR3 DNA reads TGTGCCAGCAGTACAACCTCTGGGGCCAACGTCCTGACTTTC.

The chain links TRBV27 to TRBJ2-1; 14 nucleotides line up with TRBD2. Germline loops: CDR1 MNHEY, CDR2 SMNVEV (reference sequence). J was trimmed by 10 bases and V by 6 bases; bases with no gene match: 5. The CDR3 runs 14 residues. CDR3: CASRGLAGEVEQFF. Written as DNA, the CDR3 is TGTGCCAGCAGGGGACTAGCGGGAGAGGTGGAGCAGTTCTTC.

This chain joins TRBV6-2 or TRBV6-3 and TRBJ1-5, with TRBD1 as a possible D gene (6 bases). The V and J ends lost 2 bases and 0 bases respectively, with 17 bases between them. This CDR3 is 18 amino acids long. CDR1 is MNHEY and CDR2 is SVGEGT in the germline V gene. The CDR3: CASSYQTGRRYSNQPQHF. In nucleotides, the CDR3 is TGTGCCAGCAGTTACCAAACAGGGCGACGATATAGCAATCAGCCCCAGCATTTT.

V gene TRBV30 combines with J gene TRBJ2-3; D might be TRBD2 (6 bases). Germline values: CDR1 GTSNPN, CDR2 SVGIG (reference sequence). V lost 5 bases and J lost 2, with 11 bases in between. This CDR3 region has 13 residues. The CDR3 DNA reads TGTGCCTGGGGGAGGCAGGACACAGATACGCAGTATTTT. Translated: CAWGRQDTDTQYF.

This sequence joins TRBV27 and TRBJ2-3; 7 nucleotides match TRBD1. V lost 4 bases and J lost 2; bases outside the gene matches: 9. The germline V gene encodes CDR1 MNHEY and CDR2 SMNVEV (reference sequence). The CDR3 is made up of 16 amino acids. The CDR3 protein is CASSSLPGQTTDTQYF. CDR3 bases: TGTGCCAGCAGTTCTCTGCCGGGACAGACCACAGATACGCAGTATTTT.

This clone occurred once. The chain combines TRBV27 with TRBJ2-7, with TRBD2 as a possible D gene (7 bases). Trimming cost V 5 bases and J 3 bases, with 17 bases left between them. Per germline, CDR1 MNHEY and CDR2 SMNVEV (reference sequence). The CDR3 is 15 residues long. The CDR3 sequence: CASSPSGGALYEQYF. The CDR3 bases are TGTGCCAGCAGTCCCAGTGGGGGGGCCCTCTACGAGCAGTACTTC.

The chain carries TRBV19 and TRBJ1-3; D gene unclear. In germline, CDR1 is LNHDA, CDR2 SQIVND (reference sequence). Trimming cost V 10 bases and J 4 bases, with 17 bases left between them. The CDR3 extends over 14 amino acids. For the CDR3, the DNA is TGTGCCACCTCGGCTCCGCGGGTCGGAAACACCATATATTTT. Its protein product is CATSAPRVGNTIYF.

The chain carries TRBV4-3 and TRBJ1-2; 7 bases align to TRBD1. CDR1 is LGHNA, CDR2 YSLEER, per germline. The CDR3 runs 14 residues. The junction had 8 bases not matched to a gene; V was cut back by 6 bases and J by 4 bases. The DNA of the CDR3 is TGCGCCAGCAGTCCAGCCAGGGGGAGCTATGGCTACACCTTC. This gives the protein CASSPARGSYGYTF.

This clone was detected once. The gene calls are TRBV12-3 or TRBV12-4 and TRBJ1-2; the match to TRBD1 covers 8 bases. This CDR3 spans 12 amino acids. V shed 3 bases and J 7 bases; nucleotides not matched to a gene: 1. CDR3 protein: CASSLTGVGYTF. The DNA for the CDR3 is TGTGCCAGCAGTTTGACAGGGGTTGGCTACACCTTC.

At least ten counts were recorded for this clone. This chain links TRBV7-9 with TRBJ2-5, with TRBD2 identical over 7 bases. The CDR3 contains 14 residues. CDR1 is SEHNR, CDR2 FQNEAQ, per germline (reference sequence). The V and J ends lost 5 bases and 4 bases, in that order; junction bases with no gene match: 7. The CDR3 DNA reads as TGTGCCAGCAGCGCGAGGGACTATAGAGAGACCCAGTACTTC. This encodes CASSARDYRETQYF.

The rearrangement joins TRBV9 to TRBJ2-3, with 8 bases that match TRBD2. Germline loops: CDR1 SGDLS, CDR2 YYNGEE. V lost 0 bases, J lost 4 bases, and 4 bases stayed unmatched. CDR3 length equals 15 residues. Written as DNA, the CDR3 is TGTGCCAGCAGCGTAGTGGGACTAGTTGCAGATACGCAGTATTTT. Its translation: CASSVVGLVADTQYF.

This chain links TRBV19 with TRBJ1-2; TRBD1 matches at 7 bases. The germline CDR1 and CDR2 sequences are LNHDA and SQIVND (reference sequence). The trim removed 4 bases at V and 4 bases at J, leaving 6 bases unmatched. CDR3 length: 14 amino acids. The CDR3 spells CASSTPTGIYGYTF. CDR3 in DNA: TGTGCCAGTAGTACACCGACAGGGATCTATGGCTACACCTTC.